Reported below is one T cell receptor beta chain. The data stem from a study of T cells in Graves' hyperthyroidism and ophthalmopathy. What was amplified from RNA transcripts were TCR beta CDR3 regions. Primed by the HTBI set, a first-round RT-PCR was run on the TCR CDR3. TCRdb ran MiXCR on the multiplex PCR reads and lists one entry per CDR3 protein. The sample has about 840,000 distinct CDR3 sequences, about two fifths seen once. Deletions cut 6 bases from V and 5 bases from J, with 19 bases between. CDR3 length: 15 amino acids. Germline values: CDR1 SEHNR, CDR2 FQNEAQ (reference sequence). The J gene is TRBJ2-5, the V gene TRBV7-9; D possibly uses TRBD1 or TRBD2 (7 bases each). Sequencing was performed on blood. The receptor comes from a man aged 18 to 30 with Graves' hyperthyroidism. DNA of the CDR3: TGTGCCAGCAGTCACGGGACAGTGGGAGGGGAGACCCAGTACTTC. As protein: CASSHGTVGGETQYF.